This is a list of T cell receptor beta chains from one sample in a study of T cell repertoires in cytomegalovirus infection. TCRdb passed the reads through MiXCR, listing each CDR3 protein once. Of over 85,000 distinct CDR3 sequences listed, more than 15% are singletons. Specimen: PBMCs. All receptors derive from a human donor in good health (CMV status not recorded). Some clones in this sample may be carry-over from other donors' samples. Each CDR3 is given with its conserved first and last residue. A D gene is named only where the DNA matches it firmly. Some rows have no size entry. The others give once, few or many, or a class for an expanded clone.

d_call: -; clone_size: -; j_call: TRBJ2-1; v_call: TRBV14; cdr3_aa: CASSPLGYSYNEQFF; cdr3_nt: TGTGCCAGCAGCCCACTAGGGTACTCCTACAATGAGCAGTTCTTC
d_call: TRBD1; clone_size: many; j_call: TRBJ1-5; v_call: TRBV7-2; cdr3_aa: CASSVGYRGNQPQHF; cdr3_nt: TGTGCCAGCAGCGTGGGCTACAGGGGGAATCAGCCCCAGCATTTT
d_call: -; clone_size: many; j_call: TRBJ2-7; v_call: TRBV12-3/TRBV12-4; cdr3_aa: CASSSTPGQSSYEQYF; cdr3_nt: TGTGCCAGCAGTTCCACCCCTGGACAGTCTTCCTACGAGCAGTACTTC
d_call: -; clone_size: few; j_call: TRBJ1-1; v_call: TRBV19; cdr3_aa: CASSRRTGPPRTEAFF; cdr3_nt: TGTGCCAGTAGTAGAAGAACAGGGCCACCGCGGACTGAAGCTTTCTTT
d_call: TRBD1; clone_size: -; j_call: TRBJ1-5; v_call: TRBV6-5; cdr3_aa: CASSASTGGQPQHF; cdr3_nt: TGTGCCAGCAGTGCTTCGACAGGGGGTCAGCCCCAGCATTTT
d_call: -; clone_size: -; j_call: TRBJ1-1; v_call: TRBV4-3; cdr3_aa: CASSARGRDTEAFF; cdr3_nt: TGCGCCAGCAGCGCCAGGGGTAGGGACACTGAAGCTTTCTTT
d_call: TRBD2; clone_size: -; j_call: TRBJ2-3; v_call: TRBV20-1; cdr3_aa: CSASTSGVASTDTQYF; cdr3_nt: TGCAGTGCTAGCACTAGCGGGGTGGCTAGCACAGATACGCAGTATTTT
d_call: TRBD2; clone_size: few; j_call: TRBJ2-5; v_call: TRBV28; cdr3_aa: CASSFFRISGGEETQYF; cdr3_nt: TGTGCCAGCAGTTTCTTCCGGATTAGCGGGGGGGAAGAGACCCAGTACTTC
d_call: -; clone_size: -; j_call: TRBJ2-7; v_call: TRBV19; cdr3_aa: CASSIPAQHEQYF; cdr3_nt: TGTGCCAGTAGTATCCCCGCCCAGCACGAGCAGTACTTC
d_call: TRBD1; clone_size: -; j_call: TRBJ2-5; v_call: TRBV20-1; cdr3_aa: CSPTGTGPTGETQYF; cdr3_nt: TGCAGTCCGACGGGGACAGGGCCGACGGGAGAGACCCAGTACTTC
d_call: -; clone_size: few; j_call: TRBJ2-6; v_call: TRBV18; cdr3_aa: CASSPSGTVRTGANVLTF; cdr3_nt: TGTGCCAGCTCACCATCGGGAACAGTCCGGACTGGGGCCAACGTCCTGACTTTC
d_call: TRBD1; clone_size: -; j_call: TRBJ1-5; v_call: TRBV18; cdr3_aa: CASSPQGADQPQHF; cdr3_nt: TGTGCCAGCTCACCACAGGGGGCCGATCAGCCCCAGCATTTT
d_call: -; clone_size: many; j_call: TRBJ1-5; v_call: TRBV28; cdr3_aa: CASSSRRGKNQPQHF; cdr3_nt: TGTGCCAGCAGTTCCCGCAGGGGAAAGAATCAGCCCCAGCATTTT
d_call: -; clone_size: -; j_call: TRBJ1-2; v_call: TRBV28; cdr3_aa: CASRSTNYGYTF; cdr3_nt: TGTGCCAGCAGGTCGACTAACTATGGCTACACCTTC
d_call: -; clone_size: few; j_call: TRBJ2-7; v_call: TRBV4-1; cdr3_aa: CASSSRGREAPYEQYF; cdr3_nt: TGCGCCAGCAGCTCGCGGGGCAGGGAAGCCCCCTACGAGCAGTACTTC
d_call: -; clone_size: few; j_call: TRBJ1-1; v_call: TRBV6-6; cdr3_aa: CASSYSGLRGGGPGAFF; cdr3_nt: TGTGCCAGCAGTTACTCCGGCTTGAGGGGGGGGGGACCGGGGGCTTTCTTT
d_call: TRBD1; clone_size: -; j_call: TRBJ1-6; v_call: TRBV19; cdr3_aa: CAGSMDQDRDSPLHF; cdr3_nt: TGTGCCGGTAGTATGGACCAGGACAGGGACTCACCCCTCCACTTT
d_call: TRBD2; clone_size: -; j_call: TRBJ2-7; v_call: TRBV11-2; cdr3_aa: CASSPSRTSGTYEQYF; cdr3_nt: TGTGCCAGCAGCCCTTCAAGGACTAGCGGGACCTACGAGCAGTACTTC
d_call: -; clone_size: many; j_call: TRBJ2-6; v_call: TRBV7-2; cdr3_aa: CASSLRGARSGANVLTF; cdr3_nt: TGTGCCAGCAGCCTCCGGGGGGCCCGCTCTGGGGCCAACGTCCTGACTTTC
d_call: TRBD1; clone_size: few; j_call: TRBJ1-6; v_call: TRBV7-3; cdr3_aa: CASSSTGAWDSPLHF; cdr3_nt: TGTGCCAGCAGCTCAACAGGGGCCTGGGATTCACCCCTCCACTTT
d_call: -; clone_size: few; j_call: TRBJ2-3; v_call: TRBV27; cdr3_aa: CASMKLARSGDTQYF; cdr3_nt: TGTGCCAGCATGAAACTAGCCAGGTCCGGAGATACGCAGTATTTT
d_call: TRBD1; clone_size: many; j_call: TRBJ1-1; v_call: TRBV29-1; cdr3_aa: CSGSTGSTEAFF; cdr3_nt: TGCAGCGGCTCGACAGGGTCCACTGAAGCTTTCTTT
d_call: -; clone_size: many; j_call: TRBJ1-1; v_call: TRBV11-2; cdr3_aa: CASSPHHGVNTEAFF; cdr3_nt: TGTGCCAGCAGCCCGCACCACGGGGTGAACACTGAAGCTTTCTTT
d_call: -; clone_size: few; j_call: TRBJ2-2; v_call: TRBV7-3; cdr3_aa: CASSLSTNTGELFF; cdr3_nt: TGTGCCAGCAGCTTAAGTACGAACACCGGGGAGCTGTTTTTT